This T cell receptor beta chain was captured by sequencing in a study of human T cells and chemical hapten exposure. About the research overall: Diagnoses of alopecia areata, totalis or universalis occurred in mostly female patients.

Time point meaning: patch test 1, 2 weeks after DPC sensitization. Stated treatment: therapeutic diphenylcyclopropenone sensitization with weekly scalp DPC. The authors' total RNA extraction used unfractionated whole blood. Donors were 18 to 70-year-old alopecia patients suitable for DPC. This clonotype was observed at least ten times. Trimming shortened V by 2 bases and J by 1 base, and 6 bases separated the two germline ends. Germline CDR1 MNHNY, CDR2 SVGAGI (reference sequence). This CDR3 region has 14 residues. TCRdb used MiXCR to reprocess the RACE reads, holding one entry per CDR3 protein. The profile shows fewer than 50,000 distinct CDR3 sequences, more than 3% of them singletons.

The chain recombines TRBV6-6 with TRBJ1-5, with a possible D match to TRBD1 (6 bases). The receptor comes from a man aged 45-65 years with alopecia areata. Some clones in this sample may be carry-over from other donors' samples. The material was whole blood, obtained in connection with sensitization to the hapten diphenylcyclopropenone (DPC). The CDR3 sequence: CASSYRGSNQPQHF. In DNA, the CDR3 is TGTGCCAGCAGTTACAGGGGGAGCAATCAGCCCCAGCATTTT.